This T cell receptor beta chain is from a study of blood T cells in healthy people across ages. Together with a sample-barcoded 5' primer, a J-beta primer mix was included in a second PCR lasting roughly 6 to 12 cycles. Via MiXCR, TCRdb re-called the 5' RACE reads, giving one row per CDR3 protein. The data contain about 570,000 distinct CDR3 sequences, about 25% of them singletons. This CDR3 contains 16 residues. V shed 4 bases and J shed 4 bases, with 18 bases lying between them. Germline V lookup: CDR1 KGHDR, CDR2 SFDVKD. This clonotype was counted only a few times. The sequence derives from a woman aged 65 to 85 in good health. The V gene is TRBV24-1, the J gene TRBJ1-1; D perhaps matches TRBD1 (5 bases). Sequenced: blood. CDR3 nucleotides: TGTGCCACCAGTGACGAGAAGGGCGCGGGGACCACTGAAGCTTTCTTT. The encoded protein is CATSDEKGAGTTEAFF.